Listed here are 15 T cell receptor beta chains from one sample, sequenced in a study of T cell repertoires in cytomegalovirus infection. TCRdb re-analysed the reads in MiXCR, keeping a single row per CDR3 protein. The sample contains roughly 160,000 distinct CDR3 sequences, less than 25% of which appear only once. These TCRs are of unknown antigen specificity. The specimen was CD8+ T cells from cultured PBMCs, collected from culture after CMV antigen stimulation. The receptors derive from a human donor in good health (CMV status not recorded). Some clones in this sample may be carry-over from other donors' samples.

This clonotype was found a few times. The CDR3: CASSLYAVDRVNQPQHF. The CDR3 DNA follows: TGTGCCAGCAGCTTATACGCGGTGGACAGGGTCAATCAGCCCCAGCATTTT. V gene TRBV7-2 combines with J gene TRBJ1-5, with 8 bases that match TRBD1. After removal of 2 bases from V and 3 bases from J, the junction contained 9 bases not matched to a gene. Germline V gene lookup returns CDR1 SGHTA and CDR2 FQGNSA. This CDR3 spans 17 amino acids.

The V and J genes are TRBV19 and TRBJ2-1, with D perhaps TRBD2 (5 bases). CDR1 and CDR2 (germline): LNHDA, SQIVND (reference sequence). CDR3 size: 12 residues. V was pared by 1 base and J by 8 bases, with 6 bases between. The DNA of the CDR3 is TGTGCCAGTAGTATAGGGGGAGATGAGCAGTTCTTC. Translated, it gives CASSIGGDEQFF.

This clonotype was seen many times. This chain joins TRBV6-2 or TRBV6-3 and TRBJ2-1; TRBD1 is a possible D gene (6 bases). V lost 2 bases to trimming and J lost 0 bases, with 11 bases between them. Germline-derived CDR1 and CDR2 are MNHEY and SVGEGT. The CDR3 has 16 amino acids. CDR3 protein: CASSYGTGSSYNEQFF. The CDR3 bases are TGTGCCAGCAGTTACGGCACAGGGAGCTCCTACAATGAGCAGTTCTTC.

The chain uses TRBV11-3 and TRBJ2-1, with a tentative D call TRBD2 (7 bases). CDR1 and CDR2 (germline): SGHNT, YENEEA. The CDR3 loop spans 17 amino acids. Trimming took 3 bases from V and 0 from J, leaving 15 bases between them. This chain's CDR3 is CASSFGGGLNSYNEQFF. The DNA for the CDR3 is TGTGCCAGCAGCTTTGGGGGGGGCCTCAACTCCTACAATGAGCAGTTCTTC.

This clonotype has more than one count but fewer than ten. This sequence joins TRBV7-6 and TRBJ2-1; 10 nucleotides agree with TRBD1. Germline assignment: CDR1 SGHVS and CDR2 FNYEAQ. CDR3 size: 15 residues. J was trimmed by 5 bases and V by 6 bases; bases with no gene match: 7. The CDR3 nucleotides are TGTGCCAGCAGACCGACAGGGGGCCCTGACAATGAGCAGTTCTTC. The encoded protein is CASRPTGGPDNEQFF.

This clonotype showed up just a few times. The chain carries TRBV27 and TRBJ1-1, with D maybe TRBD1 (5 bases). CDR1 is MNHEY, CDR2 SMNVEV, per germline (reference sequence). The CDR3 has 14 residues. The V gene lost 2 bases and the J gene lost 5 bases, with 12 bases spanning the gap. DNA for the CDR3: TGTGCCAGCAGTTTAGCAGGGAGGGATACTGAAGCTTTCTTT. It is translated as CASSLAGRDTEAFF.

This clonotype occurred many times. The chain couples TRBV7-2 to TRBJ2-1; D is undetermined. Germline loops: CDR1 SGHTA, CDR2 FQGNSA. The CDR3 has 11 residues. With 3 bases removed from V and 10 bases from J, the gap between germline ends came to 7 bases. The CDR3 sequence is CASSLTGEQFF. In DNA form, the CDR3 reads TGTGCCAGCAGCTTGACGGGCGAGCAGTTCTTC.

The rearrangement links TRBV7-2 to TRBJ1-5; 9 nucleotides line up with TRBD1. CDR1 is SGHTA and CDR2 is FQGNSA in the germline V gene. Trimming at V came to 5 bases and at J to 3 bases, leaving 8 bases not matched to a gene. CDR3 length: 16 amino acids. DNA for the CDR3: TGTGCCAGCAGCCGATCCGGGACAGGGTACAATCAGCCCCAGCATTTT. Encoded protein: CASSRSGTGYNQPQHF.

The V and J genes are TRBV5-6 and TRBJ1-1, with D perhaps TRBD1 (5 bases). V was clipped by 3 bases and J by 0 bases, with 15 bases between them. The CDR3 totals 16 residues. Germline assignment: CDR1 SGHDT and CDR2 YYEEEE. DNA of the CDR3: TGTGCCAGCAGCTCGCCCGTAAAGGGGATGAACACTGAAGCTTTCTTT. Protein sequence: CASSSPVKGMNTEAFF. The whole variable domain, filled in from reference TRBV5-6 and TRBJ1-1, reads DAGVTQSPTHLIKTRGQQVTLRCSPKSGHDTVSWYQQALGQGPQFIFQYYEEEERQRGNFPDRFSGHQFPNYSSELNVNALLLGDSALYLCASSSPVKGMNTEAFFGQGTRLTVV.

This chain links TRBV9 with TRBJ1-2; TRBD1 agrees at 10 bases. CDR3 size: 12 residues. Germline lookup yields CDR1 SGDLS and CDR2 YYNGEE. Trimming at V came to 8 bases and at J to 5 bases, leaving 3 bases not matched to a gene. CDR3 sequence: CASRQGAYGYTF. CDR3 DNA: TGTGCCAGTCGACAGGGGGCATATGGCTACACCTTC.

V usage is TRBV6-2 or TRBV6-3 and J usage is TRBJ2-7; D perhaps matches TRBD2 (6 bases). The V end lost 8 bases, the J end lost 2 bases, and 16 bases lay between the germline ends. The CDR3 spans 14 residues. The germline V gene has CDR1 MNHEY and CDR2 SVGEGT. The CDR3 spells CASRFAGNAYEQYF. As DNA, the CDR3 is TGTGCCAGCCGTTTTGCGGGAAATGCCTACGAGCAGTACTTC.

The chain carries TRBV7-9 and TRBJ2-1; TRBD2 aligns across 7 bases. V dropped 5 bases and J dropped 7; count of bases not matched to a gene: 5. The CDR3 loop spans 13 amino acids. From germline, CDR1 is SEHNR and CDR2 FQNEAQ (reference sequence). DNA of the CDR3: TGTGCCAGCAGCCGATCGGGGGGAAATGAGCAGTTCTTC. Encoded protein: CASSRSGGNEQFF.

This clonotype has only a few counts. This chain uses TRBV12-3 or TRBV12-4 with TRBJ1-5, with 9 positions matching TRBD1. The CDR3 contains 15 residues. Trimming cost V 5 bases and J 4 bases; bases outside gene matches: 6. The CDR3 sequence is CASSQTGGRNQPQHF. Written as DNA, the CDR3 is TGTGCCAGCAGTCAGACAGGGGGTAGGAATCAGCCCCAGCATTTT.

A few counts support this clonotype. The V call is TRBV7-6, the J call TRBJ2-1; unclear D gene. CDR1 SGHVS and CDR2 FNYEAQ come from the germline V gene. The CDR3 is 18 amino acids. Trimming left V 1 base short and J 1 base short, with 17 bases between. CDR3 loop: CASSLEGFDWDSYNEQFF. The CDR3 nucleotides read TGTGCCAGCAGCTTAGAGGGATTCGACTGGGATTCCTACAATGAGCAGTTCTTC.

This clonotype was seen a few times. The chain has TRBV7-6 and TRBJ2-3; D ambiguous. CDR1 SGHVS and CDR2 FNYEAQ come from the germline V gene. The CDR3 is 14 residues long. Trimming removed 4 bases from V and 4 bases from J, with 12 bases in between. CDR3 DNA sequence: TGTGCCAGCAGCTCGCGCCGGGCTTCAGATACGCAGTATTTT. Residues: CASSSRRASDTQYF.